This TCR beta chain was recovered during a study of T cells in narcolepsy. Across the whole study: Patients with NT1 or NT2 and healthy control donors were enrolled. Study-wide points: Blood of same and different patients, but not healthy controls, reportedly held recurring autoreactive clonotypes.

TCRdb's table, derived via immunoSEQ multiplex PCR, lists solely in-frame clones and lacks some. The sample shows under 40,000 clones, under 90% of them seen only once. In this sample, this clone turned up once. Its antigen remains unidentified. Sequences were obtained from CD45RA- memory CD4+ T cells from PBMCs. The source of this sequence is a human donor with narcolepsy.

CDR3 nucleotides: TGTGCCAGCAGCTTAAACAACGACTCACCCCTCCACTTT. Protein: CASSLNNDSPLHF. This chain connects TRBV11-3 to TRBJ1-6; no definite D call. Germline CDR1 is SGHNT and CDR2 is YENEEA. Trimming cost V 2 bases and J 10 bases, with 9 bases left between them. CDR3 length equals 13 residues.